The source of this T cell receptor beta chain is a study of regulatory T cells in long-lasting Graves disease (dated by TCRdb to the early 2020s). About the study as a whole: Persistent Graves' disease was defined as antithyroid drug treatment for over 5 years with persistently positive TSH receptor autoantibodies. Persistent Graves' disease patients were compared with newly diagnosed Graves' disease patients by peripheral blood TCR sequencing and RNA sequencing. The study was conducted in China and was registered as a clinical trial. A total of about 35 samples underwent TCR sequencing, from 13 patients with persistent Graves' disease and roughly 20 patients with newly diagnosed Graves' disease. Persistent Graves' disease patients in the clinical cohort had taken antithyroid drugs for approximately ten years on average.

Library preparation employed multiplex PCR. The instrument was an Illumina HiSeq 4000. iRepertoire HTBI primers and Arm-PCR amplification of CDR3 regions were used to construct TCR beta libraries. Gel purification was performed on PCR products prior to sequencing. The paper's processing steps were these. A total of some 60 TRBV and approximately 13 TRBJ segments were identified across samples and were used for gene usage analysis of CDR3 amino acid clonotypes. COPE and FqMerger were used to merge filtered high-quality paired reads into contigs. Contigs were aligned with BLAST to IMGT TRBV, TRBD and TRBJ reference genes, and CDR3 was defined per IMGT. Clonotypes above 0.1% frequency were classified as highly expanded clones. Repertoire diversity was measured by Shannon entropy, and V-J evenness by the Gini coefficient. Clonotypes shared by more than one individual were considered public. TCRdb passed the public sequencing reads through fastp at Q25 and MiXCR, retaining productive beta sequences. Each CDR3 protein appears once, grouped with its most common genes and DNA. Here the V and J calls rest on TCRdb's processing, not on the authors' analysis. Across this sample there are hundreds of thousands of distinct CDR3 sequences, with more than 20% seen only once. The ten largest clones add up to 6.5% to 8% of the sample.

The sample's time point label, decoded: persistent/refractory GD, antithyroid drugs over 5 years with positive TRAb. For both TCR sequencing and RNA sequencing, RNA was extracted from PBMCs using TRIzol. The diagnosis of Graves' disease was made according to American Thyroid Association guidelines. Patients were recruited from an endocrinology department in Xi'an, China. Each patient gave approximately 9 milliliters of peripheral blood, collected in an EDTA anticoagulant tube. Ficoll Paque Plus density gradient separation was used to isolate PBMCs, and no further T cell sorting was performed. An Agilent 2100 Bioanalyzer and agarose gel were used to assess RNA quality, and a NanoDrop 2000 was used to measure RNA concentration. As for this clonotype: The specificity of this receptor is unknown. A much larger clone is a single base away; this may be a read error.

Points the paper makes about the study in general: Sequencing and analysis were limited to the TCR beta chain. The authors acknowledged the small sample size as a limitation that may reduce accuracy. Because the primary lesion, thyroid tissue, could not be accessed, the study looked at peripheral blood alone. A larger number of public clonotypes was shared among persistent patients (fewer than 3,000) than among newly diagnosed patients (about 990). Lower TCR Shannon entropy and fewer highly expanded clones were observed in persistent Graves' disease patients than in newly diagnosed patients, which suggested clonal expansion.

This sample comprised peripheral blood mononuclear cells (PBMCs), obtained when the disease was refractory, from a patient treated with antithyroid drugs. The receptor's source is a female donor with Graves disease.

The nucleotide sequence is given as TGTGCCTGGAGTGCAGCGGGTCAGCCCCAGCATTTT. This is translated as CAWSAAGQPQHF. The chain is assembled from TRBV30 and TRBJ1-5; too little of a D gene remains to name it. The CDR3 spans 12 residues, from the cysteine through the phenylalanine. The CDR3 DNA has 36 bases and is translated from base 1. The V and J ends are trimmed by 1 base and 6 bases, leaving 7 bases between them. From the germline V gene (reference sequence), CDR1 is GTSNPN and CDR2 is SVGIG. This CDR3, with the reference TRBV30 and TRBJ1-5 proteins standing in past its ends, gives the full variable domain SQTIHQWPATLVQPVGSPLSLECTVEGTSNPNLYWYRQAAGRGLQLLFYSVGIGQISSEVPQNLSASRPQDRQFILSSKKLLLSDSGFYLCAWSAAGQPQHFGDGTRLSIL.